The 10 T cell receptor beta chains given below trace back to one sample, sequenced in a study of blood T cell repertoires in COVID-19. Here immunoSEQ multiplex PCR was the method, and the copy in TCRdb shows in-frame clones only, minus some. The sample has under 200,000 clones, approximately 90% seen once; the top ten hold approximately 0.5%. The sample consisted of peripheral blood. All receptors come from a man aged 45-65 years with acute or convalescent COVID-19.

The chain couples TRBV18 to TRBJ2-5; D might be TRBD2 (5 bases). This CDR3 spans 15 amino acids. V shed 2 bases and J shed 5 bases, with 15 bases lying between them. Germline assignment: CDR1 KGHSH and CDR2 LQKENI. Here the CDR3 DNA reads TGTGCCAGCTCACCAACCCGGGGTCGCGGTGAGACCCAGTACTTC. It specifies CASSPTRGRGETQYF.

The chain recombines TRBV27 with TRBJ2-2, with 14 bases identical to TRBD2. There are 17 residues in the CDR3. V was pared by 10 bases and J by 3 bases, with 10 bases of the junction left unmatched. Germline CDR1 MNHEY, CDR2 SMNVEV (reference sequence). The CDR3 is CAITGTSGRLDTGELFF. CDR3 nucleotide sequence: TGTGCCATCACCGGGACTAGCGGGAGATTGGACACCGGGGAGCTGTTTTTT.

This chain connects TRBV28 to TRBJ2-1, with D possibly TRBD1 on 6 matching bases. The CDR3 consists of 17 residues. The V and J ends lost 4 bases and 1 base respectively, with 17 bases between them. Germline assignment: CDR1 MDHEN and CDR2 SYDVKM. This chain's CDR3 is CASSSLLGQGSYNEQFF. CDR3 coding DNA: TGTGCCAGCAGTTCCCTCTTGGGTCAGGGGTCCTACAATGAGCAGTTCTTC.

The rearrangement joins TRBV5-6 to TRBJ1-2, with TRBD1 identical over 7 bases. CDR3 length: 13 residues. The germline V gene encodes CDR1 SGHDT and CDR2 YYEEEE. V lost 0 bases, J lost 14 bases, and 10 bases stayed unmatched. The CDR3 DNA reads TGTGCCAGCAGCTTGGCTGGAACAGGGGCGGTGACCTTC. Its translation is CASSLAGTGAVTF.

This chain uses TRBV2 with TRBJ2-7, with 10 bases matching TRBD1. Germline-derived CDR1 and CDR2 are SNHLY and FYNNEI. The CDR3 extends over 15 amino acids. With V trimmed by 7 bases and J by 5 bases, 11 bases remained unmatched. Here the CDR3 DNA reads TGTGCCAGCATGAGGCCCGGGACAGGGGACCACGAGCAGTACTTC. As protein: CASMRPGTGDHEQYF.

This sequence joins TRBV29-1 and TRBJ2-1, with TRBD2 matching over 7 bases. Germline V gene lookup returns CDR1 SQVTM and CDR2 ANQGSEA. The CDR3 length is 14 residues. The V gene end was trimmed by 3 bases and the J gene end by 6 bases; junction bases not matched to a gene: 8. Here the CDR3 reads CSVELSGVGNEQFF. The CDR3 bases are TGCAGCGTTGAGTTAAGCGGGGTGGGCAATGAGCAGTTCTTC.

J is TRBJ2-3 and V is TRBV5-4; 7 bases map to TRBD1. V shed 4 bases and J 6 bases; nucleotides not matched to a gene: 11. CDR1 and CDR2 from the germline V gene are SGHNT and YYREEE (reference sequence). This CDR3 region has 15 residues. In DNA, the CDR3 is TGTGCCAGCAGCCCGAACAGACAGGGAACCGATACGCAGTATTTT. Amino acid sequence: CASSPNRQGTDTQYF.

The J gene is TRBJ2-3, the V gene TRBV27, with 8 bases lining up with TRBD2. The CDR3 runs to 15 residues. The germline V gene encodes CDR1 MNHEY and CDR2 SMNVEV (reference sequence). V gave up 2 bases and J gave up 1 base; unmatched junction bases: 2. For the CDR3, the DNA is TGTGCCAGCAGTTTACTAGCGGGTCGCACAGATACGCAGTATTTT. Encoded protein: CASSLLAGRTDTQYF.

This clone was picked up many times. The V gene is TRBV18, the J gene TRBJ2-6; 12 nucleotides agree with TRBD1. V dropped 3 bases and J dropped 3; count of bases not matched to a gene: 9. This CDR3 spans 19 amino acids. Germline loops: CDR1 KGHSH, CDR2 LQKENI. CDR3 in DNA: TGTGCCAGCTCACCCTCCTGGGGACAGGGGGCTGGTGGGGCCAACGTCCTGACTTTC. Its protein is CASSPSWGQGAGGANVLTF. Supplemented by reference TRBV18 and TRBJ2-6, the full variable domain reads NAGVMQNPRHLVRRRGQEARLRCSPMKGHSHVYWYRQLPEEGLKFMVYLQKENIIDESGMPKERFSAEFPKEGPSILRIQQVVRGDSAAYFCASSPSWGQGAGGANVLTFGAGSRLTVL.

The chain employs TRBV12-3 or TRBV12-4 and TRBJ1-5; D ambiguous. Trimming pared 7 bases from V and 1 base from J, leaving 8 bases between. The CDR3 is made up of 13 amino acids. The CDR3 loop reads CASTFRSNQPQHF. DNA of the CDR3: TGTGCCAGCACCTTTCGGAGCAATCAGCCCCAGCATTTT.